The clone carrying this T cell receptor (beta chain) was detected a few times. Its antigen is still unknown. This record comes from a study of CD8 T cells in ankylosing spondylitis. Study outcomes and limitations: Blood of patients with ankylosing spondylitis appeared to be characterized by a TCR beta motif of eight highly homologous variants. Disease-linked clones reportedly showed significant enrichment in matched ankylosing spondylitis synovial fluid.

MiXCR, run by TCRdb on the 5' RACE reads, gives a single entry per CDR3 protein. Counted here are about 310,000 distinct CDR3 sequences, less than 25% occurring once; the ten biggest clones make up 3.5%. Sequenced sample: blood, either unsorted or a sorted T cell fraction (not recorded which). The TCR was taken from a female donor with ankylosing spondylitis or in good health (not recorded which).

The CDR3 nucleotides are TGTGCCAGCAGCCTGGGACTAGCGGGAGAAGGGACGCAGTATTTT. This translates into CASSLGLAGEGTQYF. The gene calls are TRBV7-2 and TRBJ2-3, with 14 bases aligning to TRBD2. CDR3 size: 15 residues. Germline values: CDR1 SGHTA, CDR2 FQGNSA. V was clipped by 5 bases and J by 9 bases; unmatched bases: 7.